Each of the 8 T cell receptor beta chains below was sequenced from the same sample in a study of blood T cells in healthy people across ages. PCR was performed a second time for about 6 to 12 cycles using a sample-barcoded 5' primer and a J-beta primer mix. TCRdb reprocessed the 5' RACE reads via MiXCR and lists one record per CDR3 protein. Of roughly 2 million distinct CDR3 sequences in the sample, 49% were seen once. The sample was blood. The source of these receptors is a woman in her 40s in good health.

The gene calls are TRBV20-1 and TRBJ2-5; TRBD2 matches 10 bases. The CDR3 is 14 residues long. Germline loops: CDR1 DFQATT, CDR2 SNEGSKA (reference sequence). V shed 6 bases and J 11 bases; nucleotides not matched to a gene: 15. In DNA, the CDR3 is TGCAGTGCCACCCTAGCGGGGGCAAGAGGGGAGCAGTACTTC. Its protein product is CSATLAGARGEQYF.

This chain links TRBV11-2 with TRBJ2-7, with D uncertain. Germline V gene sequence: CDR1 SGHAT, CDR2 FQNNGV. Deletions cut 0 bases from V and 7 bases from J, with 13 bases between. The CDR3 covers 14 residues. The chain's CDR3 is CASSLERMYNEQYF. CDR3 nucleotide sequence: TGTGCCAGCAGCTTAGAGAGGATGTACAATGAGCAGTACTTC.

V gene TRBV11-2 combines with J gene TRBJ2-1; 11 nucleotides agree with TRBD1. The CDR3 length is 19 residues. Per the germline V gene, CDR1 is SGHAT and CDR2 is FQNNGV. V was clipped by 0 bases and J by 1 base; unmatched bases: 8. The CDR3 here is CASSLDLRTGGSSYNEQFF. CDR3 DNA: TGTGCCAGCAGCTTAGATCTCAGGACAGGGGGCAGTTCCTACAATGAGCAGTTCTTC.

CDR3 amino acids: CASSRLAYSYNEQFF. As DNA, the CDR3 is TGTGCCAGCAGCCGACTAGCGTACTCCTACAATGAGCAGTTCTTC. The chain employs TRBV13 and TRBJ2-1; 8 nucleotides agree with TRBD2. Germline lookup yields CDR1 PRHDT and CDR2 FYEKMQ (reference sequence). The CDR3 is 15 amino acids. The V segment lost 5 bases and the J segment 0 bases; nucleotides outside the gene matches: 3.

The chain carries TRBV6-2 or TRBV6-3 and TRBJ2-1; no firm D call. Per germline, CDR1 MNHEY and CDR2 SVGEGT. V was trimmed by 3 bases and J by 0 bases, leaving 12 bases between them. The CDR3 loop spans 16 amino acids. Here the CDR3 reads CASSYSLASSYNEQFF. CDR3 nucleotides: TGTGCCAGCAGTTATTCCCTTGCCAGCTCCTACAATGAGCAGTTCTTC.

The chain employs TRBV7-9 and TRBJ2-6, with TRBD1 identical over 9 bases. This CDR3 has 20 amino acids. With 4 bases clipped from V and 1 base from J, the junction kept 14 bases outside the gene matches. Germline values: CDR1 SEHNR, CDR2 FQNEAQ (reference sequence). The CDR3 nucleotides read TGTGCCAGCAGCTATACAGGGGGCTCTCACCCGCTGTCTGGGGCCAACGTCCTGACTTTC. Its translation is CASSYTGGSHPLSGANVLTF.

A word on this clonotype: A much larger clone is a single base away; this may be a read error. The chain carries TRBV28 and TRBJ2-1; D is ambiguous. The germline V and J ends were trimmed by 1 base and 11 bases, with 9 bases remaining between them. CDR3 length: 12 residues. In germline, CDR1 is MDHEN, CDR2 SYDVKM. The CDR3 region is CASSLSATKQFF. In DNA form, the CDR3 reads TGTGCCAGCAGTTTATCTGCTACTAAGCAGTTCTTC.

This clonotype was counted many times. The chain employs TRBV20-1 and TRBJ2-7, with 7 nucleotides matching TRBD2. CDR3 length: 16 residues. The ends lost 0 bases at V and 3 bases at J; junction bases unmatched: 11. Germline V gene lookup returns CDR1 DFQATT and CDR2 SNEGSKA (reference sequence). The CDR3 sequence: CSARDSSGGSLYEQYF. DNA of the CDR3: TGCAGTGCTAGAGATAGTTCGGGGGGATCCCTCTACGAGCAGTACTTC.